The next 24 T cell receptor beta chains were all read from a single sample in a study of regulatory T cells in long-lasting Graves disease. Arm-PCR with iRepertoire HTBI primers amplified the CDR3 regions for these TCR beta libraries. TCRdb used MiXCR to reprocess the multiplex PCR reads, holding one entry per CDR3 protein. The table lists about 470,000 distinct CDR3 sequences, 14% to 15% of them singletons. As for time point: newly diagnosed GD, antithyroid drugs for less than 3 months. The TCR library used RNA extracted from PBMCs. The data were also submitted as part of a second study, on T cells in Graves' hyperthyroidism and ophthalmopathy.

The sequencing here drew on peripheral blood mononuclear cells (PBMCs), taken at new diagnosis, from a patient treated with antithyroid drugs. These receptor sequences come from a woman aged 25-40 years with Graves disease.

The chain combines TRBV5-1 with TRBJ2-1; D is ambiguous. The V gene lost 0 bases and the J gene lost 4 bases, with 11 bases spanning the gap. Germline V gene data show CDR1 as SGHRS and CDR2 as YFSETQ. CDR3 length: 15 residues. CDR3 protein: CASSLASTEYNEQFF. CDR3 nucleotides: TGCGCCAGCAGCTTGGCCTCAACAGAATACAATGAGCAGTTCTTC. Variable domain in full (rest from reference TRBV5-1 and TRBJ2-1): KAGVTQTPRYLIKTRGQQVTLSCSPISGHRSVSWYQQTPGQGLQFLFEYFSETQRNKGNFPGRFSGRQFSNSRSEMNVSTLELGDSALYLCASSLASTEYNEQFFGPGTRLTVL.

This clonotype was seen ten or more times. Written as DNA, the CDR3 is TGCAGTGCTAGAATCGGGACCCACACCGGGGAGCTGTTTTTT. Translation: CSARIGTHTGELFF. This chain joins TRBV20-1 and TRBJ2-2; D may correspond to TRBD1 or TRBD2 (5 bases each). Germline CDR1 DFQATT, CDR2 SNEGSKA (reference sequence). V was shortened by 2 bases and J by 3 bases, with 10 bases between the two germline ends. CDR3 size: 14 residues.

This clonotype has more than one count but fewer than ten. The V call is TRBV9, the J call TRBJ2-2; D is undetermined. V lost 0 bases, J lost 0 bases, and 12 bases lay in between. Germline V gives CDR1 SGDLS, CDR2 YYNGEE. The CDR3 consists of 17 residues. This CDR3 is CASSVETAHSNTGELFF. The CDR3 coding sequence is TGTGCCAGCAGCGTAGAGACGGCCCACTCGAACACCGGGGAGCTGTTTTTT. Combining the CDR3 with reference TRBV9 and TRBJ2-2 gives the whole variable domain DSGVTQTPKHLITATGQRVTLRCSPRSGDLSVYWYQQSLDQGLQFLIQYYNGEERAKGNILERFSAQQFPDLHSELNLSSLELGDSALYFCASSVETAHSNTGELFFGEGSRLTVL.

This clonotype showed up just a few times. One base away lies a much larger clone, so this may be a sequencing read error. The conserved phenylalanine or tryptophan normally closing the CDR3 is absent here, so this likely arose from a read error. V and J are TRBV11-1 and TRBJ2-7; weak D call: TRBD1 (6 bases). The CDR3 contains 14 residues. V was shortened by 3 bases and J by 0 bases, with 9 bases between the two germline ends. Germline values: CDR1 SGHAT, CDR2 FQDESV (reference sequence). Written as DNA, the CDR3 is TGTGCCAGCAGCTTGACAGGTCTCTCCTACGAGCAGTACCTC. Translating gives CASSLTGLSYEQYL.

In this sample, this clonotype turned up a few times. J is TRBJ2-7 and V is TRBV5-6, with a possible D match to TRBD1 (5 bases). CDR1 and CDR2 (germline): SGHDT, YYEEEE. This CDR3 region has 14 residues. V shed 0 bases and J shed 9 bases, with 16 bases lying between them. The CDR3, as DNA: TGTGCCAGCAGCTTGGAATCCCTGGGGCACCCGCAGTACTTC. Translation gives CASSLESLGHPQYF.

This clonotype was seen only a few times. Compared with germline, one end of the junction differs, possibly owing to a read error. The J gene is TRBJ2-3, the V gene TRBV7-8; D may be TRBD1 or TRBD2 (6 bases each). This CDR3 has 14 residues. Germline CDR1 and CDR2: SGHVS and FQNEAQ. CDR3 coding DNA: TGTGCCAACAGCTTGGCGGGACACACAGATACGCAGTATTTT. Amino acid sequence: CANSLAGHTDTQYF. The whole variable domain, remainder taken from reference TRBV7-8 and TRBJ2-3, is GAGVSQSPRYKVAKRGQDVALRCDPISGHVSLFWYQQALGQGPEFLTYFQNEAQLDKSGLPSDRFFAERPEGSVSTLKIQRTQQEDSAVYLCANSLAGHTDTQYFGPGTRLTVL.

The sample holds many counts of this clonotype. The genes are TRBV27 and TRBJ1-1; weak D call: TRBD1 (5 bases). CDR3 size: 16 residues. Per germline, CDR1 MNHEY and CDR2 SMNVEV (reference sequence). V lost 2 bases to trimming and J lost 0 bases, with 13 bases between them. Here the CDR3 DNA reads TGTGCCAGCAGTTTAAGGGGCGCGGTCATGAACACTGAAGCTTTCTTT. Translating it yields CASSLRGAVMNTEAFF.

The genes are TRBV9 and TRBJ1-1; D is undetermined. With 4 bases removed from V and 5 bases from J, the gap between germline ends came to 15 bases. The germline gives CDR1 SGDLS, CDR2 YYNGEE. CDR3 length: 14 residues. The CDR3 DNA reads as TGTGCCAGCAGCTCGGGTGCGGGTGATACTGAAGCTTTCTTT. Protein product: CASSSGAGDTEAFF.

On this clonotype itself: A much larger clone differs by one base, so this may be a read error. The genes are TRBV19 and TRBJ2-7, with 7 positions matching TRBD2. From germline, CDR1 is LNHDA and CDR2 SQIVND (reference sequence). The CDR3 contains 14 residues. V gave up 1 base and J gave up 5 bases; unmatched junction bases: 5. The CDR3 nucleotides read TGTGCCAGTAGTATAGCTAGGACTAGTAACGAGCAGTACTTC. Protein sequence: CASSIARTSNEQYF.

This chain's CDR3 is CASSLPPTNEQFF. CDR3 nucleotides: TGTGCCAGCAGCCTCCCCCCTACCAATGAGCAGTTCTTC. V gene TRBV13 combines with J gene TRBJ2-1; D remains ambiguous. CDR1 and CDR2 from the germline V gene are PRHDT and FYEKMQ (reference sequence). Trimming left V 5 bases short and J 6 bases short, with 11 bases between. The CDR3 loop spans 13 amino acids.

This clonotype was observed many times. The gene calls are TRBV20-1 and TRBJ2-7; D remains ambiguous. Germline loops: CDR1 DFQATT, CDR2 SNEGSKA (reference sequence). V was shortened by 3 bases and J by 7 bases, with 19 bases between the two germline ends. This CDR3 spans 14 amino acids. The DNA for the CDR3 is TGCAGTGCTAGTGCTGAGCGAAGCCTACGAGAGCAGTACTTC. Its protein is CSASAERSLREQYF.

V and J are TRBV18 and TRBJ2-5; unclear D gene. This CDR3 comprises 14 residues. CDR1 is KGHSH and CDR2 is LQKENI in the germline V gene. V was clipped by 2 bases and J by 4 bases, with 11 bases between them. The CDR3 loop reads CASSPRVARETQYF. CDR3 coding DNA: TGTGCCAGCTCACCAAGAGTAGCTCGAGAGACCCAGTACTTC.

Concerning this clonotype: A read error may produce the germline difference seen at one junction end. The chain links TRBV28 to TRBJ2-5, with 7 bases matching TRBD1. The CDR3 has 16 amino acids. Germline values: CDR1 MDHEN, CDR2 SYDVKM. DNA for the CDR3: TGTGCCAGCACCGTTGGGGACAGCAGCTTCCAAGGGACCCAGTACTTC. Translated: CASTVGDSSFQGTQYF.

There are a few counts of this clonotype. The chain employs TRBV20-1 and TRBJ2-7; 14 bases fit TRBD2. Germline CDR1 and CDR2: DFQATT and SNEGSKA (reference sequence). The length of the CDR3 is 13 residues. Trimming cost V 5 bases and J 8 bases; bases outside gene matches: 5. The chain's CDR3 is CSAGTSGRIKQYF. DNA of the CDR3: TGCAGTGCTGGGACTAGCGGGAGAATCAAGCAGTACTTC.

This clonotype was counted many times. The V and J genes are TRBV3-1 and TRBJ2-1, with 11 positions matching TRBD2. CDR3 length equals 15 residues. Germline trimming cut 5 bases from V and 10 bases from J; bases unmatched to any gene: 10. Germline CDR1 is LGHDT and CDR2 is YNNKEL (reference sequence). The CDR3 loop reads CASSRRGLAAEEQFF. CDR3 nucleotides: TGTGCCAGCAGCAGGCGGGGACTAGCGGCCGAGGAGCAGTTCTTC.

This clonotype has only a few counts. The V gene is TRBV28, the J gene TRBJ1-2, with D tentatively TRBD1 (5 bases). Looked up from germline, CDR1 is MDHEN and CDR2 is SYDVKM. This CDR3 region has 16 residues. V lost 7 bases and J 0 bases, leaving 18 bases between the germline ends. The CDR3 sequence: CASTPRTGHANYGYTF. CDR3 in DNA: TGTGCCAGCACCCCGAGAACAGGACACGCTAACTATGGCTACACCTTC.

This clonotype was detected many times. The chain joins TRBV18 to TRBJ1-6, with D unclear. This CDR3 comprises 17 residues. Trimming took 2 bases from V and 2 from J, leaving 13 bases between them. Per germline, CDR1 KGHSH and CDR2 LQKENI. CDR3 residues: CASSPAGAVTYNSPLHF. The CDR3 DNA reads TGTGCCAGCTCACCAGCGGGAGCAGTAACCTATAATTCACCCCTCCACTTT.

This clonotype was seen at least ten times. This sequence joins TRBV27 and TRBJ2-7; no firm D call. The CDR3 has 14 residues. Germline assignment: CDR1 MNHEY and CDR2 SMNVEV (reference sequence). Deletions cut 6 bases from V and 0 bases from J, with 12 bases between. The CDR3 DNA is TGTGCCAGCAGCGTGACCTTCAGCTCCTACGAGCAGTACTTC. It codes for CASSVTFSSYEQYF.

Many counts were recorded for this clonotype. V usage is TRBV2 and J usage is TRBJ2-1; a possible D gene is TRBD2 (6 bases). The germline V and J ends were trimmed by 10 bases and 4 bases, with 17 bases remaining between them. CDR1 is SNHLY, CDR2 FYNNEI, per germline. This CDR3 has 14 residues. The CDR3: CATKRLALYNEQFF. The DNA of the CDR3 is TGTGCCACGAAGAGGCTAGCGCTATACAATGAGCAGTTCTTC.

In this sample, this clonotype turned up many times. J is TRBJ1-1 and V is TRBV15; D remains ambiguous. CDR3 length equals 15 residues. Per germline, CDR1 LNHNV and CDR2 YYDKDF (reference sequence). V gave up 1 base and J gave up 4 bases, with 13 bases separating them. CDR3 nucleotide sequence: TGTGCCACCAGCAGAGGAGGCGAGCGGGTCACTGAAGCTTTCTTT. Its protein product is CATSRGGERVTEAFF.

The rearrangement links TRBV4-1 to TRBJ2-2, with D hard to call. The CDR3 is 16 amino acids. CDR1 MGHRA and CDR2 YSYEKL come from the germline V gene. V dropped 4 bases and J dropped 5 bases, with 17 bases sitting between them. The CDR3 region is CASSRWVRARTGELFF. CDR3 nucleotides: TGCGCCAGCAGCCGTTGGGTTCGGGCTCGGACCGGGGAGCTGTTTTTT.

Ten or more counts support this clonotype. The gene calls are TRBV24-1 and TRBJ1-5, with 7 bases that match TRBD1. This CDR3 comprises 15 residues. Germline lookup yields CDR1 KGHDR and CDR2 SFDVKD. J gave up 5 bases and V 6 bases, and 9 bases lay outside the gene matches. The CDR3 sequence: CATSPAGGSYQPQHF. Here the CDR3 DNA reads TGTGCCACCAGTCCGGCAGGGGGATCTTATCAGCCCCAGCATTTT.

The V call is TRBV9, the J call TRBJ1-5; tentatively, D is TRBD1 (6 bases). This CDR3 region has 15 residues. The V end lost 3 bases, the J end lost 0 bases, and 10 bases lay between the germline ends. The germline gives CDR1 SGDLS, CDR2 YYNGEE. CDR3 in DNA: TGTGCCAGCAGCGCCGAACAGGGTAGCAATCAGCCCCAGCATTTT. Encoded protein: CASSAEQGSNQPQHF. Filled out from reference TRBV9 and TRBJ1-5, the complete variable domain reads DSGVTQTPKHLITATGQRVTLRCSPRSGDLSVYWYQQSLDQGLQFLIQYYNGEERAKGNILERFSAQQFPDLHSELNLSSLELGDSALYFCASSAEQGSNQPQHFGDGTRLSIL.

This clonotype has just a few counts. Written as DNA, the CDR3 is TGTGCCAGCAGTACCATAGCGGGAGCAGGGCAAGATACGCAGTATTTT. Amino acids: CASSTIAGAGQDTQYF. The chain couples TRBV28 to TRBJ2-3, with 9 bases fitting TRBD2. The CDR3 runs 16 residues. V lost 5 bases to trimming and J lost 5 bases; unmatched junction nucleotides: 11. The germline gives CDR1 MDHEN, CDR2 SYDVKM.